A single sample gave rise to the 3 T cell receptor beta chains below, sequenced in a study of blood T cell repertoires in COVID-19. The repertoire was sequenced with immunoSEQ multiplex PCR; TCRdb's copy has only in-frame clones and lacks some. The repertoire holds some 180,000 clones, with approximately 91% as singletons. The sequenced material came from peripheral blood. All receptors derive from a young man with COVID-19, enrolled during active disease.

CDR3 sequence: CASSSTSGGTGEQYF. CDR3 DNA sequence: TGTGCCAGCAGCTCAACTAGCGGGGGGACGGGCGAGCAGTACTTC. The chain combines TRBV21-1 with TRBJ2-7; TRBD2, as called in the table, went unchecked against the DNA. TRBV21-1 is given as a pseudogene. The CDR3 extends over 15 amino acids.

The rearrangement joins TRBV19 to TRBJ2-6, with D uncertain. V gave up 5 bases and J gave up 2 bases, with 10 bases separating them. Germline assignment: CDR1 LNHDA and CDR2 SQIVND (reference sequence). This CDR3 is 15 amino acids long. CDR3: CASSLGPAGANVLTF. For the CDR3, the DNA is TGTGCCAGTAGTCTAGGCCCGGCTGGGGCCAACGTCCTGACTTTC.

The V call is TRBV11-2, the J call TRBJ2-7; 7 nucleotides align to TRBD1. The CDR3 runs 15 residues. The germline V gene has CDR1 SGHAT and CDR2 FQNNGV. J lost 2 bases, V lost 5 bases, and 9 bases had no gene match. CDR3 DNA sequence: TGTGCCAGCAGCGCCCCGAGACAGGGAGCCTACGAGCAGTACTTC. Translating it yields CASSAPRQGAYEQYF.